Each of the 17 T cell receptor beta chains below was sequenced from the same sample in a study of blood T cell repertoires in COVID-19. Data came from immunoSEQ multiplex PCR; TCRdb stores just in-frame clones and leaves some out. Here the sample spans roughly 53,000 clones, around 80% being singletons. The sequencing input was peripheral blood. All receptors come from a man between 50 and 59 years old with acute or convalescent COVID-19.

The chain recombines TRBV18 with TRBJ1-2; D not resolved. Germline V gives CDR1 KGHSH, CDR2 LQKENI. The CDR3 has 14 amino acids. Trimming shortened V by 5 bases and J by 2 bases, and 12 bases separated the two germline ends. The CDR3 protein is CASSWRVGNYGYTF. The CDR3 DNA sequence: TGTGCCAGCTCATGGAGGGTTGGAAACTATGGCTACACCTTC.

This clone is classed as medium-sized. The chain combines TRBV6-4 with TRBJ2-2; TRBD1 is a possible D gene (6 bases). The V gene lost 11 bases and the J gene lost 3 bases, with 16 bases spanning the gap. The germline V gene encodes CDR1 MRHNA and CDR2 SNTAGT. CDR3 length: 14 amino acids. Here the CDR3 reads CAARGDKDTGELFF. The CDR3 DNA follows: TGTGCCGCCCGAGGGGACAAGGACACCGGGGAGCTGTTTTTT.

This chain joins TRBV28 and TRBJ2-2; tentative D call: TRBD1 (6 bases). Germline CDR1 MDHEN, CDR2 SYDVKM. V dropped 10 bases and J dropped 6 bases, with 12 bases sitting between them. The CDR3 is 12 residues long. The CDR3 DNA reads as TGTGCCACCAGAGGGGGTGCCGGGGAGCTGTTTTTT. It codes for CATRGGAGELFF.

The V and J genes are TRBV28 and TRBJ1-2; TRBD1 is a possible D gene (5 bases). The CDR3 sequence is 15 residues long. Germline assignment: CDR1 MDHEN and CDR2 SYDVKM. Trimming left V 1 base short and J 7 bases short, with 16 bases between. CDR3 nucleotides: TGTGCCAGCAGTTTATTGAGATCAGGGATCGGTGGCTACACCTTC. Amino acid sequence: CASSLLRSGIGGYTF.

This chain links TRBV18 with TRBJ2-3, with TRBD2 as a possible D gene (6 bases). Germline values: CDR1 KGHSH, CDR2 LQKENI. V lost 2 bases and J lost 2, with 11 bases in between. This CDR3 is built from 15 residues. The CDR3 nucleotides are TGTGCCAGCTCACCATCAATAGCGGCCACAGATACGCAGTATTTT. Translating it yields CASSPSIAATDTQYF.

DNA of the CDR3: TGTGCCAGCAGCCCACTAGCGGGAGGAACAGGGAATGAGCAGTTCTTC. Its translation is CASSPLAGGTGNEQFF. The chain has TRBV5-6 and TRBJ2-1; 12 bases fit TRBD2. Germline V gene data show CDR1 as SGHDT and CDR2 as YYEEEE. The V gene end was trimmed by 4 bases and the J gene end by 7 bases; junction bases not matched to a gene: 9. There are 16 residues in the CDR3.

The rearrangement links TRBV29-1 to TRBJ2-7; weak D call: TRBD2 (6 bases). V shed 4 bases and J shed 0 bases, with 10 bases lying between them. CDR1 is SQVTM and CDR2 is ANQGSEA in the germline V gene. CDR3 length: 13 amino acids. Here the CDR3 DNA reads TGCAGCGTTGTTCGGCGGGACTCCTACGAGCAGTACTTC. Residues: CSVVRRDSYEQYF.

This clone was recorded only once. This chain links TRBV7-9 with TRBJ2-5; 8 nucleotides agree with TRBD1. Germline CDR1 reads SEHNR; CDR2 reads FQNEAQ (reference sequence). The V gene end was trimmed by 5 bases and the J gene end by 1 base; junction bases not matched to a gene: 3. This CDR3 is built from 14 residues. The CDR3 DNA reads TGTGCCAGCAGCCCGGACAGGGCCCAAGAGACCCAGTACTTC. Translating it yields CASSPDRAQETQYF. Together with reference TRBV7-9 and TRBJ2-5, the CDR3 gives the full variable domain: DTGVSQNPRHKITKRGQNVTFRCDPISEHNRLYWYRQTLGQGPEFLTYFQNEAQLEKSRLLSDRFSAERPKGSFSTLEIQRTEQGDSAMYLCASSPDRAQETQYFGPGTRLLVL.

The chain carries TRBV7-9 and TRBJ2-7; weak D call: TRBD1 (6 bases). Germline-derived CDR1 and CDR2 are SEHNR and FQNEAQ (reference sequence). This CDR3 contains 13 residues. Trimming left V 5 bases short and J 0 bases short, with 8 bases between. The CDR3 DNA reads as TGTGCCAGCAGCGCACAGGGCTCCTACGAGCAGTACTTC. The encoded protein is CASSAQGSYEQYF.

The CDR3 loop reads CASSLESGQGFNEQFF. CDR3 bases: TGTGCCAGCAGCTTAGAGAGTGGACAGGGGTTCAATGAGCAGTTCTTC. The chain links TRBV11-2 to TRBJ2-1; TRBD1 matches at 9 bases. Germline CDR1 reads SGHAT; CDR2 reads FQNNGV. V shed 0 bases and J 6 bases; nucleotides not matched to a gene: 6. CDR3 length: 16 amino acids.

This clone appeared once. J is TRBJ1-1 and V is TRBV3-1 (or the pseudogene TRBV3-2); possible D gene TRBD1, 6 bases. Germline-derived CDR1 and CDR2 are LGHDT and YNNKEL (reference sequence). This CDR3 contains 17 residues. V lost 6 bases and J 1 base, leaving 21 bases between the germline ends. Here the CDR3 DNA reads TGTGCCAGCAGTCCTGACAGGAACCAATTTGCGAACACTGAAGCTTTCTTT. It specifies CASSPDRNQFANTEAFF.

This clone was counted only a few times. The J gene is TRBJ1-2, the V gene TRBV4-1; 7 bases fit TRBD1. The CDR3 is 15 amino acids. Germline V CDR1 and CDR2: MGHRA, YSYEKL. With 1 base clipped from V and 0 bases from J, the junction kept 2 bases outside the gene matches. In DNA form, the CDR3 reads TGCGCCAGCAGCCAAGCGGACAGGCCTAACTATGGCTACACCTTC. This sequence encodes CASSQADRPNYGYTF.

This clone occurred a few times. The chain recombines TRBV5-1 with TRBJ2-3; 7 nucleotides line up with TRBD2. The CDR3 has 20 amino acids. Germline CDR1 and CDR2: SGHRS and YFSETQ. V trimming: 0 bases; J trimming: 0 bases; junction bases outside the gene matches: 16. The CDR3 sequence is CASSLGYGAGDLSSTDTQYF. The CDR3 DNA is TGCGCCAGCAGCTTGGGGTACGGTGCGGGGGACCTATCTAGCACAGATACGCAGTATTTT.

This chain connects TRBV3-1 (or the pseudogene TRBV3-2) to TRBJ1-2; 8 bases are shared with TRBD1. Trimming took 4 bases from V and 7 from J; bases not matched to a gene: 2. The germline gives CDR1 LGHDT, CDR2 YNNKEL (reference sequence). This CDR3 has 12 amino acids. CDR3 DNA sequence: TGTGCCAGCAGCCCCGGACAGGGTGGCTACACCTTC. Its translation is CASSPGQGGYTF.

The V gene is TRBV6-5, the J gene TRBJ1-2; TRBD1 aligns across 11 bases. V shed 6 bases and J 5 bases; nucleotides not matched to a gene: 8. The CDR3 consists of 15 residues. Germline-derived CDR1 and CDR2 are MNHEY and SVGAGI. The CDR3 loop is CASRDGTGGYYGYTF. In DNA, the CDR3 is TGTGCCAGCAGGGACGGGACAGGGGGGTATTATGGCTACACCTTC.

The J gene is TRBJ2-2, the V gene TRBV29-1, with 8 bases fitting TRBD2. This CDR3 has 14 amino acids. Trimming took 5 bases from V and 2 from J; bases not matched to a gene: 4. CDR1 is SQVTM, CDR2 ANQGSEA, per germline. Here the CDR3 DNA reads TGCAGCGTTCGGGAGGGGGGTAACACCGGGGAGCTGTTTTTT. Residues: CSVREGGNTGELFF.

This chain joins TRBV19 and TRBJ1-5, with D perhaps matching TRBD1 (5 bases). V was pared by 7 bases and J by 0 bases, with 7 bases between. This CDR3 region has 13 residues. The germline gives CDR1 LNHDA, CDR2 SQIVND (reference sequence). The CDR3, as DNA: TGTGCCAGTAAGGACAATAGCAATCAGCCCCAGCATTTT. It specifies CASKDNSNQPQHF. Full variable domain (missing parts from reference TRBV19 and TRBJ1-5): DGGITQSPKYLFRKEGQNVTLSCEQNLNHDAMYWYRQDPGQGLRLIYYSQIVNDFQKGDIAEGYSVSREKKESFPLTVTSAQKNPTAFYLCASKDNSNQPQHFGDGTRLSIL.